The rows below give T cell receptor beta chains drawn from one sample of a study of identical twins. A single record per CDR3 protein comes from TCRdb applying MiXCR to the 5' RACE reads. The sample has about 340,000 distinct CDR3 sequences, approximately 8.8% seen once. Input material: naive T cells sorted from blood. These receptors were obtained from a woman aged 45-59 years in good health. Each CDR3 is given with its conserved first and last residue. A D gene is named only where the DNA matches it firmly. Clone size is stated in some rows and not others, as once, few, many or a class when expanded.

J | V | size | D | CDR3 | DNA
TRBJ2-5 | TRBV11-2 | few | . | CASSLVVQTQETQYF | TGTGCCAGCAGCTTAGTGGTCCAGACACAAGAGACCCAGTACTTC
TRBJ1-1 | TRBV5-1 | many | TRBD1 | CASSWGQAMNTEAFF | TGCGCCAGCAGCTGGGGACAGGCGATGAACACTGAAGCTTTCTTT
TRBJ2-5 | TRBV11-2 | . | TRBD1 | CASSLQGKTQYF | TGTGCCAGCAGCCTACAGGGGAAGACCCAGTACTTC
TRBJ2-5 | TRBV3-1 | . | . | CASSQGQVRGPETQYF | TGTGCCAGCAGCCAAGGCCAAGTACGGGGCCCGGAGACCCAGTACTTC
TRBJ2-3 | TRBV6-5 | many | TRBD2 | CASSYSWREEFTDTQYF | TGTGCCAGCAGTTACAGTTGGCGGGAGGAATTCACAGATACGCAGTATTTT
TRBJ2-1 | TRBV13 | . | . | CASSSQPDSYNEQFF | TGTGCCAGCAGCTCGCAGCCAGACTCCTACAATGAGCAGTTCTTC
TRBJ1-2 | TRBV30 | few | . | CAWNGGIYGYTF | TGTGCCTGGAACGGGGGCATCTATGGCTACACCTTC
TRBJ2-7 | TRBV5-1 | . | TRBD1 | CASSSGQGPNEQYF | TGCGCCAGCAGCTCCGGACAGGGTCCTAACGAGCAGTACTTC
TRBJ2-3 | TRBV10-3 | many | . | CAISGWTPLEADTQYF | TGTGCCATCAGTGGCTGGACCCCGCTAGAGGCAGATACGCAGTATTTT
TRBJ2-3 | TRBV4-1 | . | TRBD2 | CASSSRTSWGDTQYF | TGCGCCAGCAGCTCTCGGACTAGTTGGGGAGATACGCAGTATTTT
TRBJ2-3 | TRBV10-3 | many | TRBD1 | CAITGQGKDTQYF | TGTGCCATCACAGGACAGGGTAAAGATACGCAGTATTTT
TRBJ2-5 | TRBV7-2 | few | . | CASSLVLGAQYF | TGTGCCAGCAGCTTAGTTTTGGGGGCCCAGTACTTC
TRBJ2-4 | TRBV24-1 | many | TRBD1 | CATPRKGQGAKNIQYF | TGTGCCACCCCCCGTAAAGGACAGGGAGCCAAAAACATTCAGTACTTC
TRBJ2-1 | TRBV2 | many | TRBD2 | CASTGLAGGYNEQFF | TGTGCCAGCACGGGACTAGCGGGAGGCTACAATGAGCAGTTCTTC
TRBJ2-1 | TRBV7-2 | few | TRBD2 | CASSPHGGSYNEQFF | TGTGCCAGCAGTCCTCACGGGGGGTCCTACAATGAGCAGTTCTTC
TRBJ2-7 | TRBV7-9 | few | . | CASTLQGPGEQYF | TGTGCCAGCACTTTACAGGGACCGGGCGAGCAGTACTTC
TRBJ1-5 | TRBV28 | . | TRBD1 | CASQDRGKQPQHF | TGTGCCAGCCAGGACAGGGGAAAACAGCCCCAGCATTTT
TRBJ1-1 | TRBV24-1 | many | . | CATSDGRRGAFGAEAFF | TGTGCCACCAGTGATGGCCGTAGGGGGGCTTTTGGTGCTGAAGCTTTCTTT
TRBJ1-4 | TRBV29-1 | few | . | CSPKAQRRFF | TGCAGCCCTAAGGCCCAACGGAGGTTTTTT
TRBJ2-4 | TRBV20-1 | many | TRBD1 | CSAWDRGADIQYF | TGCAGTGCTTGGGACAGGGGTGCGGACATTCAGTACTTC
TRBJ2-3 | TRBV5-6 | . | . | CASSSTRGELSTDTQYF | TGTGCCAGCAGCTCAACAAGAGGGGAGTTAAGCACAGATACGCAGTATTTT
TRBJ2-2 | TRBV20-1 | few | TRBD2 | CSATAGGPLTGELFF | TGCAGTGCGACGGCGGGAGGGCCTCTCACCGGGGAGCTGTTTTTT
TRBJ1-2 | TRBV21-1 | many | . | CASTDGYTF | TGTGCCAGCACTGATGGCTACACCTTC
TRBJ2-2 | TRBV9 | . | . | CASSVATGTGELFF | TGTGCCAGCAGCGTAGCGACGGGAACCGGGGAGCTGTTTTTT
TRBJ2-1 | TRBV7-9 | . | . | CASSEPEQLEEFF | TGTGCCAGCAGCGAACCGGAGCAACTCGAGGAGTTCTTC
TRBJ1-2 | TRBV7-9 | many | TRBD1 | CASSLGQGYGYTF | TGTGCCAGCAGCTTAGGACAGGGGTATGGCTACACCTTC
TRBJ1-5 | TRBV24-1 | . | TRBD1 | CATSDPTGGNQPQHF | TGTGCCACCAGTGATCCGACAGGGGGGAATCAGCCCCAGCATTTT
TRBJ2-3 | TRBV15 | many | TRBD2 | CATSSGTSGSDTQYF | TGTGCCACCAGCTCAGGGACTAGCGGGAGTGATACGCAGTATTTT
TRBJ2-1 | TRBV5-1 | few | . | CASGQFYNEQFF | TGCGCCAGCGGTCAATTCTACAATGAGCAGTTCTTC
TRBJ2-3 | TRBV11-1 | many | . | CASSSKDTQYF | TGTGCCAGCAGCTCCAAAGATACGCAGTATTTT
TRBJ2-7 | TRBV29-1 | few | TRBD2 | CSVIAGGPYEQYF | TGCAGCGTTATAGCGGGAGGTCCCTACGAGCAGTACTTC
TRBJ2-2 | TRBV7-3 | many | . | CASSLVPLGGELFF | TGTGCCAGCAGCTTAGTCCCCCTGGGCGGGGAGCTGTTTTTT
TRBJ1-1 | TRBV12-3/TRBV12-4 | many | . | CASSPPGHTDTEAFF | TGTGCCAGCAGTCCCCCGGGACATACGGACACTGAAGCTTTCTTT
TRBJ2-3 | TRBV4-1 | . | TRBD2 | CASSLRGAAGGSTDTQYF | TGCGCCAGCAGCCTTCGAGGTGCAGCGGGAGGCTCCACAGATACGCAGTATTTT
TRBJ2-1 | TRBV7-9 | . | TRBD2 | CASSLVGLAITEQFF | TGTGCCAGCAGCTTAGTGGGACTAGCGATTACTGAGCAGTTCTTC
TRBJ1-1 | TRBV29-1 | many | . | CSVEVPEDTEAFF | TGCAGCGTTGAAGTGCCCGAGGACACTGAAGCTTTCTTT
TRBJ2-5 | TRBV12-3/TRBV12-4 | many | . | CASSSGAQETQYF | TGTGCCAGCAGTTCGGGGGCCCAAGAGACCCAGTACTTC
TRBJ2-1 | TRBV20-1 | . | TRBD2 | CSALAGVRNNEQFF | TGCAGTGCTCTAGCGGGAGTAAGGAACAATGAGCAGTTCTTC
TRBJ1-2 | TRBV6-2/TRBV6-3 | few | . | CASREIYGYTF | TGTGCCAGCAGAGAGATCTATGGCTACACCTTC
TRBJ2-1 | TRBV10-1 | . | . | CASSGSLNEQFF | TGCGCCAGCAGCGGGAGTTTGAATGAGCAGTTCTTC
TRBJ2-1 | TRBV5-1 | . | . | CASRFDGQSYNEQFF | TGCGCCAGCAGATTTGATGGACAGAGCTACAATGAGCAGTTCTTC
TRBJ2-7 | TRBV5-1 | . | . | CASSRNAVYEQYF | TGCGCCAGCAGCCGGAATGCGGTCTACGAGCAGTACTTC
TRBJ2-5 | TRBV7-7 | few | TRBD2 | CASSSPGGQETQYF | TGTGCCAGCAGCTCCCCGGGGGGGCAAGAGACCCAGTACTTC
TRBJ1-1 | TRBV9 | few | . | CASSVSDGTDTEAFF | TGTGCCAGCAGCGTCTCGGACGGTACAGACACTGAAGCTTTCTTT
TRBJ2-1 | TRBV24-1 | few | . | CATSASGEQNEQFF | TGTGCCACCAGTGCCTCTGGGGAACAAAATGAGCAGTTCTTC
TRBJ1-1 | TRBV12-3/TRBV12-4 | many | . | CASSFTLNTEAFF | TGTGCCAGCAGTTTTACCTTAAACACTGAAGCTTTCTTT
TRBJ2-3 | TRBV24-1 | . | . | CATRLGDTQYF | TGTGCCACCCGATTGGGAGATACGCAGTATTTT
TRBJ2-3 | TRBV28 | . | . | CASRGGVPDTQYF | TGTGCCAGCAGAGGCGGGGTCCCAGATACGCAGTATTTT
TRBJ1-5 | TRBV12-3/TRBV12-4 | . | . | CASSLAYHIKERQPQHF | TGTGCCAGCAGTTTAGCGTACCACATAAAGGAAAGGCAGCCCCAGCATTTT
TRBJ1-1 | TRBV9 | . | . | CASSVLHYDVNTEAFF | TGTGCCAGCAGCGTTCTCCATTACGACGTGAACACTGAAGCTTTCTTT
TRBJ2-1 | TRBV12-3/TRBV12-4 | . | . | CASSLGGARVGGQFF | TGTGCCAGCAGTTTGGGTGGCGCGAGGGTTGGGGGGCAGTTCTTC
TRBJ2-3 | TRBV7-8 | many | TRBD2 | CASSLEGLAATDTQYF | TGTGCCAGCAGCTTAGAGGGACTAGCGGCCACAGATACGCAGTATTTT
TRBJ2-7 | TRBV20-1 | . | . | CSARAGMVYEQYF | TGCAGTGCTAGAGCGGGGATGGTTTACGAGCAGTACTTC
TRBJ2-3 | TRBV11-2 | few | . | CASSLLGTRTDTQYF | TGTGCCAGCAGCTTACTTGGGACCCGCACAGATACGCAGTATTTT